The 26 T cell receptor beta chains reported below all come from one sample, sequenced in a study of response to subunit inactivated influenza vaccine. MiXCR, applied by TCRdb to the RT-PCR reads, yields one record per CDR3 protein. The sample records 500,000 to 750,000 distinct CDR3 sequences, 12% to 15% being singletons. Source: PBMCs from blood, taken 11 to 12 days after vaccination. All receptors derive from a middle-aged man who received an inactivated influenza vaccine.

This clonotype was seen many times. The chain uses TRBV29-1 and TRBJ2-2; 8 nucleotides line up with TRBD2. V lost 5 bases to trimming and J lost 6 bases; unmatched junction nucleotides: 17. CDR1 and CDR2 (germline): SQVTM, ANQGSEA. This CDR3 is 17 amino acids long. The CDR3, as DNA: TGCAGCGTTCGCTTGGAAGACGGGACTAGAGTTGCCGGGGAGCTGTTTTTT. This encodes CSVRLEDGTRVAGELFF.

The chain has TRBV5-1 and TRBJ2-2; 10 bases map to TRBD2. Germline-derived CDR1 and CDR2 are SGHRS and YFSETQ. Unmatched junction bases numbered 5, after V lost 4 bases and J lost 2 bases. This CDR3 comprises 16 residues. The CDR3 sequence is CASSKERGGNTGELFF. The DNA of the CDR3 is TGCGCCAGCAGCAAAGAGCGGGGGGGCAACACCGGGGAGCTGTTTTTT.

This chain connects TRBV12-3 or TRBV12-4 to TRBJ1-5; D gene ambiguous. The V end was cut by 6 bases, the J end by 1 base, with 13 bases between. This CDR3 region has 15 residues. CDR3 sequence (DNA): TGTGCCAGCAGCAATGAGGGTCTGAGCAATCAGCCCCAGCATTTT. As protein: CASSNEGLSNQPQHF.

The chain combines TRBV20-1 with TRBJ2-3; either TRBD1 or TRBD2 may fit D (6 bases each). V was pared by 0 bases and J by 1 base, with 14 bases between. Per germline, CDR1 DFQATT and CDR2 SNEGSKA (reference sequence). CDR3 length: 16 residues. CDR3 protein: CSAREVRGVGTDTQYF. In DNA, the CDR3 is TGCAGTGCTAGAGAGGTTAGGGGGGTGGGCACAGATACGCAGTATTTT.

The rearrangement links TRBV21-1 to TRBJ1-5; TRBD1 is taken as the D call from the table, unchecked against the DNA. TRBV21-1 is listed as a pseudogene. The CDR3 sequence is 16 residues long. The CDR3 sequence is CASSPEQGETNQPQHF. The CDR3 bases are TGTGCCAGCAGCCCTGAACAGGGCGAGACTAATCAGCCCCAGCATTTT.

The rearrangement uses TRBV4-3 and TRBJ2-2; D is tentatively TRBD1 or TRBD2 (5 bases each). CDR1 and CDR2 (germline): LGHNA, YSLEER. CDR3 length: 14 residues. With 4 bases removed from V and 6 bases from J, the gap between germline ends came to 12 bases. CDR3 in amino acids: CASSPKMGAGELFF. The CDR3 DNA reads TGCGCCAGCAGCCCGAAAATGGGGGCCGGGGAGCTGTTTTTT.

CDR3: CASSQSPSNEQFF. CDR3 coding DNA: TGTGCCAGCAGCCAAAGCCCTTCCAATGAGCAGTTCTTC. V and J are TRBV4-2 and TRBJ2-1, with unresolved D. V lost 2 bases and J lost 6, with 8 bases in between. Germline V CDR1 and CDR2: LGHNA, YNFKEQ. This CDR3 has 13 residues.

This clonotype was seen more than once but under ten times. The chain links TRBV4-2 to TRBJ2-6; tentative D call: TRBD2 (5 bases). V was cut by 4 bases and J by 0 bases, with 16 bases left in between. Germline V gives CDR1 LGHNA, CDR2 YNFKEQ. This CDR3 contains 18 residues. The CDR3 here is CASSPVGSGVSGANVLTF. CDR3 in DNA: TGTGCCAGCAGCCCTGTGGGGTCCGGGGTCTCTGGGGCCAACGTCCTGACTTTC.

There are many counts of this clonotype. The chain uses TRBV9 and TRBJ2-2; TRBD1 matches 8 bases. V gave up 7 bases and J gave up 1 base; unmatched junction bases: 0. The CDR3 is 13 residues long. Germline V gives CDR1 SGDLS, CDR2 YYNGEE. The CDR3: CASGQGNTGELFF. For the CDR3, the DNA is TGTGCCAGCGGACAGGGGAACACCGGGGAGCTGTTTTTT.

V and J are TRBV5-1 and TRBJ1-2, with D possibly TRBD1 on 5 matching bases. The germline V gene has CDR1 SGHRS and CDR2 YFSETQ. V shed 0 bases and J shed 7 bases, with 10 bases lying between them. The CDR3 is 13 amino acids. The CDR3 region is CASSLAGQGGYTF. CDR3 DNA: TGCGCCAGCAGCTTGGCCGGGCAGGGTGGCTACACCTTC.

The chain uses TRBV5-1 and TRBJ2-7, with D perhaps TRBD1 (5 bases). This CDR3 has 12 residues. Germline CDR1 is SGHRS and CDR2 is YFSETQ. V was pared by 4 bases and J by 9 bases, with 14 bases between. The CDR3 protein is CASSKDNRPQYF. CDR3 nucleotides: TGCGCCAGCAGCAAGGATAACAGGCCGCAGTACTTC.

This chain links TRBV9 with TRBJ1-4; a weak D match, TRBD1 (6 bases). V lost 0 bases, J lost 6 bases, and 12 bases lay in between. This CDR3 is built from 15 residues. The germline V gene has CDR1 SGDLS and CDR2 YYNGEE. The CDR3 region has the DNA TGTGCCAGCAGCGTAGAGGGGGGGCGCGATGAAAAACTGTTTTTT. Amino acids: CASSVEGGRDEKLFF.

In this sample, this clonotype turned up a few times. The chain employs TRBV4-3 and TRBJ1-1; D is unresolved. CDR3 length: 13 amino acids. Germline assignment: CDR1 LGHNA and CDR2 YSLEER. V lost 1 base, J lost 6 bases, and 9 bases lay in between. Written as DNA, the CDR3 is TGCGCCAGCAGCCAAGGGATGGGCGCTGAAGCTTTCTTT. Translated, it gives CASSQGMGAEAFF.

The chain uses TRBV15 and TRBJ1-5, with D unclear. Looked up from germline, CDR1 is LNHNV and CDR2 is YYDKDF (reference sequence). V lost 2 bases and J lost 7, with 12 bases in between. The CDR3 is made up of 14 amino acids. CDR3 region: CATSRPSDGQPQHF. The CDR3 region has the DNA TGTGCCACCAGCAGACCCTCAGACGGCCAGCCCCAGCATTTT.

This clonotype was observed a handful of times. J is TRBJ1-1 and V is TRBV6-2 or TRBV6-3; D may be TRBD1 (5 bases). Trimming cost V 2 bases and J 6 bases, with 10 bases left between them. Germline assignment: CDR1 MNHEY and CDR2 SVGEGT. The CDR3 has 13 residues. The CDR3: CASSYGAIAEAFF. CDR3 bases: TGTGCCAGCAGTTACGGGGCGATCGCTGAAGCTTTCTTT.

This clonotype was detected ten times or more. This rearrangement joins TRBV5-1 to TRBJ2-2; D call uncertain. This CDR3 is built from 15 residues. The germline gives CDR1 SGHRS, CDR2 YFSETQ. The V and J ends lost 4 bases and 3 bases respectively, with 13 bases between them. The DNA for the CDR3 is TGCGCCAGCAGCCGCACGGAGATAGACACCGGGGAGCTGTTTTTT. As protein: CASSRTEIDTGELFF.

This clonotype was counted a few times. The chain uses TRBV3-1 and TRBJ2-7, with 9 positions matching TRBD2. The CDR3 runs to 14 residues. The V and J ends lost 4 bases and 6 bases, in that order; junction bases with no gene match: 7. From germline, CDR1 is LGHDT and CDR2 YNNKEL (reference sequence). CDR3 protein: CASSLAAGGLEQYF. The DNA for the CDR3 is TGTGCCAGCAGCCTAGCGGCGGGAGGGCTCGAGCAGTACTTC.

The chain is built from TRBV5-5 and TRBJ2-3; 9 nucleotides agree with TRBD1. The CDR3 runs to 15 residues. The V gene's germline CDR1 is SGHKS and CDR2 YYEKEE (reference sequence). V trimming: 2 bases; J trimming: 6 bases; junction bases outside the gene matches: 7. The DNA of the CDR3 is TGTGCCAGCAGCTTTTCCGGGACAGGGAGGGATACGCAGTATTTT. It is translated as CASSFSGTGRDTQYF.

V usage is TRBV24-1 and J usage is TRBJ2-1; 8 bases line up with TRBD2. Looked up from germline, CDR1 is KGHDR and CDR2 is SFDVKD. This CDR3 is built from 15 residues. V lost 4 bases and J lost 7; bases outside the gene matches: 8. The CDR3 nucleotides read TGTGCCACCAGTGAGGGCGGACTAGCAGTTAATGAGCAGTTCTTC. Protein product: CATSEGGLAVNEQFF.

In nucleotides, the CDR3 is TGTGCCAGCAGTTCCAGACTAGCCTGGAGGAGCGAGCAGTACTTC. Encoded protein: CASSSRLAWRSEQYF. The chain carries TRBV6-5 and TRBJ2-7; TRBD2 matches at 7 bases. Trimming removed 4 bases from V and 6 bases from J; junction bases left unmatched: 12. This CDR3 is built from 15 residues. From germline, CDR1 is MNHEY and CDR2 SVGAGI.

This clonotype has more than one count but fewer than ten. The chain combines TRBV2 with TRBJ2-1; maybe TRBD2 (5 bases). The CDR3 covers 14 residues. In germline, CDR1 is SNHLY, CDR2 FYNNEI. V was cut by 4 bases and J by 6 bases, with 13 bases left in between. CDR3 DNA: TGTGCCAGCAGTGTGGAAGGACTGAGCAATGAGCAGTTCTTC. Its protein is CASSVEGLSNEQFF.

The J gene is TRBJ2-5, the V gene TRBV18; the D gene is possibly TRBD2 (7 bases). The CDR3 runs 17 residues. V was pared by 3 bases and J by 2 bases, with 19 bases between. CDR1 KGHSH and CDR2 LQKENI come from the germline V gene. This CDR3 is CASSPEGEGIRQETQYF. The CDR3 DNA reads TGTGCCAGCTCACCGGAGGGGGAGGGGATACGACAAGAGACCCAGTACTTC.

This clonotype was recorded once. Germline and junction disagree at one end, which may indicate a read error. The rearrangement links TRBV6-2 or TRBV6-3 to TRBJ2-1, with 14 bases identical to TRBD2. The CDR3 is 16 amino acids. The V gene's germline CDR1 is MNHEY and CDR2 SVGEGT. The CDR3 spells CASSLTSGRAYNEHFF. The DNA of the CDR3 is TGTGCCAGCAGTTTGACTAGCGGGAGGGCCTACAATGAGCACTTCTTC.

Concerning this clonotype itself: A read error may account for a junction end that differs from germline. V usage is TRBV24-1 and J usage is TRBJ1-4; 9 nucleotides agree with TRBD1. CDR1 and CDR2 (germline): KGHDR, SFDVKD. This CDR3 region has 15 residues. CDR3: CATGDPGTGSEKLFF. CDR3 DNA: TGTGCCACCGGTGATCCCGGGACAGGGAGTGAAAAACTGTTTTTT.

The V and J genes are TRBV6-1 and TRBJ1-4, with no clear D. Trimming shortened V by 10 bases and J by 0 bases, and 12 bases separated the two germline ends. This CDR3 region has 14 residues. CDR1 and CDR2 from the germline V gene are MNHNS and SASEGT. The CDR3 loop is CAISPPSTNEKLFF. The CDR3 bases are TGTGCCATCTCCCCCCCCTCAACTAATGAAAAACTGTTTTTT.

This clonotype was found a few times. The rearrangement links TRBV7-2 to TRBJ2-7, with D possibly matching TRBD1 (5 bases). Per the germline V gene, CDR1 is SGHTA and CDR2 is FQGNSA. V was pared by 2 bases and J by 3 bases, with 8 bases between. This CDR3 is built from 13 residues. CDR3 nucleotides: TGTGCCAGCAGCTTACCAGGGATCTACGAGCAGTACTTC. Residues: CASSLPGIYEQYF.